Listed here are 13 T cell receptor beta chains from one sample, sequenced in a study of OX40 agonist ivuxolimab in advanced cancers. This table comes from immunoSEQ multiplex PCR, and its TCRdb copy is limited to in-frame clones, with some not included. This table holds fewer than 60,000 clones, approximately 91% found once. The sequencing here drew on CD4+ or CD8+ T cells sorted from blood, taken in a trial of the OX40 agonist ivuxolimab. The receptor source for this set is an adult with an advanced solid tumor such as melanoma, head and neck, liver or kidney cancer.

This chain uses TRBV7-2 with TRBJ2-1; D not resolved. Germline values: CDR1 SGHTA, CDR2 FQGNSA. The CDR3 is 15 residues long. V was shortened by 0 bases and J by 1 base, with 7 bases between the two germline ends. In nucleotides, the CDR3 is TGTGCCAGCAGCTTAGCGATCGGATCCTACAATGAGCAGTTCTTC. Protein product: CASSLAIGSYNEQFF.

In nucleotides, the CDR3 is TGTGCCAGCAGTTTCCCGGGACAGGACTACAATGAGCAGTTCTTC. Encoded protein: CASSFPGQDYNEQFF. The rearrangement links TRBV7-9 to TRBJ2-1; 8 nucleotides agree with TRBD1. Germline V gene lookup returns CDR1 SEHNR and CDR2 FQNEAQ (reference sequence). This CDR3 comprises 15 residues. V was clipped by 6 bases and J by 3 bases; unmatched bases: 7.

The CDR3 loop reads CASSPTSGSGNTIYF. Here the CDR3 DNA reads TGTGCCAGCTCACCAACGTCAGGCTCTGGAAACACCATATATTTT. The rearrangement uses TRBV18 and TRBJ1-3; no clear D. Germline CDR1 is KGHSH and CDR2 is LQKENI. The CDR3 covers 15 residues. Between the trimmed V and J ends, which lost 2 bases and 0 bases, there was a span of 8 bases.

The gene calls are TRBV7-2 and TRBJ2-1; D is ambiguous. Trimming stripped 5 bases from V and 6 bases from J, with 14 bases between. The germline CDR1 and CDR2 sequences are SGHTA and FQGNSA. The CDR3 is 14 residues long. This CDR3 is CASSPSGDRNEQFF. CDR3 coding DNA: TGTGCCAGCAGCCCCAGTGGGGATCGCAATGAGCAGTTCTTC.

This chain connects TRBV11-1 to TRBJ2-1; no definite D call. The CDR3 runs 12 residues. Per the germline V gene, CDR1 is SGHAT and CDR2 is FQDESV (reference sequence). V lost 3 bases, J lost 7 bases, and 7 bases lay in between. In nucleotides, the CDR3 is TGTGCCAGCAGCTTTTTAGAGAATGAGCAGTTCTTC. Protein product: CASSFLENEQFF.

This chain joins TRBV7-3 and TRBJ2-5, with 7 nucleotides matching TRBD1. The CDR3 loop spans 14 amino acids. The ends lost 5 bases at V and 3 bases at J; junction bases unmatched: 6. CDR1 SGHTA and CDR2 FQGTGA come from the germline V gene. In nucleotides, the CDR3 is TGTGCCAGCAGCCCTAGAGGGGGCGAAGAGACCCAGTACTTC. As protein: CASSPRGGEETQYF.

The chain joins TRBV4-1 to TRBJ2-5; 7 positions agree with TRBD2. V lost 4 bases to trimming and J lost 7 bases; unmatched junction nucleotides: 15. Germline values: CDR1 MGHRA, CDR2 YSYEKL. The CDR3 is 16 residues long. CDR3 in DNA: TGCGCCAGCAGCCCGGGGATAGCGGGTACGAGGGGGACCCAGTACTTC. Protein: CASSPGIAGTRGTQYF.

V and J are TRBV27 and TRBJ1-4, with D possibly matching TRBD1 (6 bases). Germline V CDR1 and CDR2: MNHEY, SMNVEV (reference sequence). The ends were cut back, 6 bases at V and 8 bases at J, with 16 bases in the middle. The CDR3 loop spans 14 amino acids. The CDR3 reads CASSSHRGLEKLFF. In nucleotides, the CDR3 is TGTGCCAGCAGCTCCCACCGGGGGCTGGAAAAACTGTTTTTT.

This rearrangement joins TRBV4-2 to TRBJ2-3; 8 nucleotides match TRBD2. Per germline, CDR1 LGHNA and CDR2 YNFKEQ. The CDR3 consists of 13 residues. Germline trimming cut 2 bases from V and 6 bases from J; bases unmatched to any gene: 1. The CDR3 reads CASSQPSGDTQYF. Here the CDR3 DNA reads TGTGCCAGCAGCCAACCTAGCGGGGATACGCAGTATTTT.

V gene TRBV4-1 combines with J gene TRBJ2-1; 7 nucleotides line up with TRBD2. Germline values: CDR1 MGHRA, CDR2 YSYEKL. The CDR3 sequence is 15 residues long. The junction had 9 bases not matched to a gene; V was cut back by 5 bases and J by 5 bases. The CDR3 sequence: CASSGRERSNNEQFF. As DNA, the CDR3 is TGCGCCAGCAGCGGGCGGGAGCGGTCGAACAATGAGCAGTTCTTC.

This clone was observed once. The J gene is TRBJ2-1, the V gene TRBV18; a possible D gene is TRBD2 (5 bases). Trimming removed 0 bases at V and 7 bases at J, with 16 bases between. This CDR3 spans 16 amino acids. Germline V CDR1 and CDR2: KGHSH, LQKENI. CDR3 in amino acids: CASSPPSIARRNEQFF. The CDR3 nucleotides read TGTGCCAGCTCACCACCGTCGATAGCGAGAAGGAATGAGCAGTTCTTC.

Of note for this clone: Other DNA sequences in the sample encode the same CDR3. Here the CDR3 reads CGEQSPDTGELFF. CDR3 bases: TGTGGAGAGCAAAGTCCGGACACCGGGGAGCTGTTTTTT. The chain links TRBV2 to TRBJ2-2; D is undetermined. CDR1 and CDR2 (germline): SNHLY, FYNNEI. The CDR3 is 13 residues long.

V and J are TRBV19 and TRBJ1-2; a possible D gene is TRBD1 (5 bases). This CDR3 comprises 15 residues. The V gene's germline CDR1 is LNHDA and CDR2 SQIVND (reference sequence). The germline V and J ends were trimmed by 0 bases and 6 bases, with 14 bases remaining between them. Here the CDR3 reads CASSIDNQARDGYTF. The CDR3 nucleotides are TGTGCCAGTAGTATAGATAACCAGGCCAGGGATGGCTACACCTTC.